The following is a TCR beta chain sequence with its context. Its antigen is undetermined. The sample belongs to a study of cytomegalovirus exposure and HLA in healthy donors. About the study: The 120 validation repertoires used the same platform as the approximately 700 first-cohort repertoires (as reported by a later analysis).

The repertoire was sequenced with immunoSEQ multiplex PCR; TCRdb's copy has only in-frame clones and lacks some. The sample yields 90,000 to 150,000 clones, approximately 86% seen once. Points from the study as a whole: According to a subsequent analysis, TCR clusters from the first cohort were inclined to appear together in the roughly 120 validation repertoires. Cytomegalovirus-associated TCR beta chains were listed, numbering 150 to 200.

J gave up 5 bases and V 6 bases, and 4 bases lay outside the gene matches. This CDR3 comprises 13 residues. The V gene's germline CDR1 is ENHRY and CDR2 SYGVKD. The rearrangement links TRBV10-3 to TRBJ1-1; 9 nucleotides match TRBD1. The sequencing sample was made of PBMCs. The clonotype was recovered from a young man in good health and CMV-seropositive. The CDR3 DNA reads TGTGCCATCAGAGACAGGGGGGTGACTGAAGCTTTCTTT. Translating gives CAIRDRGVTEAFF.